This T cell receptor beta chain derives from a study of cytomegalovirus exposure and HLA in healthy donors. The wider study: The 120 validation repertoires and the approximately 700 first-cohort repertoires shared a platform, a later analysis reported. Overall study findings and caveats: Many donors shared some public TCRs, even though most TCR sequences were rare. Under in vitro conditions, a few CMV-associated chains were confirmed as specific for CMV antigens. The study listed 150 to 200 cytomegalovirus-associated TCR beta chains.

CDR3 length: 13 residues. The germline gives CDR1 SGDLS, CDR2 YYNGEE. The V end lost 2 bases, the J end lost 4 bases, and 9 bases lay between the germline ends. The repertoire was sequenced with immunoSEQ multiplex PCR; TCRdb's copy has only in-frame clones and lacks some. The table shows roughly 350,000 clones, with roughly 88% occurring only once. As for this clone: The antigen is not known.

Sequenced input: PBMCs. This rearrangement joins TRBV9 to TRBJ1-2, with D unresolved. The sequence was collected from a woman in her late teens or twenties in good health and CMV-seronegative. The CDR3 loop is CASSVSGIYGYTF. Here the CDR3 DNA reads TGTGCCAGCAGCGTGTCCGGGATCTATGGCTACACCTTC. Combining the CDR3 with reference TRBV9 and TRBJ1-2 gives the whole variable domain DSGVTQTPKHLITATGQRVTLRCSPRSGDLSVYWYQQSLDQGLQFLIQYYNGEERAKGNILERFSAQQFPDLHSELNLSSLELGDSALYFCASSVSGIYGYTFGSGTRLTVV.